This T cell receptor (beta chain) originates from a study of blood T cell repertoires in COVID-19. Original processing notes: Estimated nucleated cell counts came from reference gene primer amplification. Assay used: immunoSEQ multiplex PCR; TCRdb lists only in-frame clones, some missing. V, J and clone size are those of that table, while D and trimming were read from the DNA. The sample lists approximately 160,000 clones, approximately 93% occurring once. Germline V lookup: CDR1 LGHNA, CDR2 YSLEER. V gave up 2 bases and J gave up 2 bases, with 10 bases separating them. There are 15 residues in the CDR3.

This clonotype was sampled from a woman in her sixties with COVID-19, enrolled during active disease. Material: peripheral blood. This sequence joins TRBV4-3 and TRBJ2-1; D may be TRBD2 (5 bases). The CDR3 region is CASSQTRAAYNEQFF. CDR3 DNA: TGCGCCAGCAGCCAAACGCGGGCAGCCTACAATGAGCAGTTCTTC.